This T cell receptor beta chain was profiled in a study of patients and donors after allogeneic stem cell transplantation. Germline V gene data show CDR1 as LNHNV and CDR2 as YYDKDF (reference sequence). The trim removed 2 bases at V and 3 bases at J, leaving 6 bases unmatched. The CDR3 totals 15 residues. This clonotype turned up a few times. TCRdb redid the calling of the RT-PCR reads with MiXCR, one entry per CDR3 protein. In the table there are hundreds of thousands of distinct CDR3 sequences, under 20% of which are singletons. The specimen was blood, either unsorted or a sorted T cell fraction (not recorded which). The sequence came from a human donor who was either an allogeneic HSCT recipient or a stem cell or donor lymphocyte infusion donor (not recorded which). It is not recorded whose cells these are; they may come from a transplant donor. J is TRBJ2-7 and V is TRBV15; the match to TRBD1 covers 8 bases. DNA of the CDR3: TGTGCCACCAGCAGACCAGGACAGGGATACTACGAGCAGTACTTC. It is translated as CATSRPGQGYYEQYF. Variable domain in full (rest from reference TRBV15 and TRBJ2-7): DAMVIQNPRYQVTQFGKPVTLSCSQTLNHNVMYWYQQKSSQAPKLLFHYYDKDFNNEADTPDNFQSRRPNTSFCFLDIRSPGLGDTAMYLCATSRPGQGYYEQYFGPGTRLTVT.